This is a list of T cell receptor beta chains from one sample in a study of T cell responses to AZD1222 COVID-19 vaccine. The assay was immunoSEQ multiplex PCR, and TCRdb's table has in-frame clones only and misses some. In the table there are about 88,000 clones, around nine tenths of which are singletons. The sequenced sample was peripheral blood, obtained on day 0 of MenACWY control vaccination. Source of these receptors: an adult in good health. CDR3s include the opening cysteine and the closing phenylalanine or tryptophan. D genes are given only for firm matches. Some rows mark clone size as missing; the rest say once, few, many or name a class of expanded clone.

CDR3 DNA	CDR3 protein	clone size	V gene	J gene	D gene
TGTGCCAGCTTGACACAGGCGAACACCGGGGAGCTGTTTTTT	CASLTQANTGELFF	-	TRBV28	TRBJ2-2	-
TGTGCCAGCAGTTACTGGGCCGGGGGCGGAGAGACCCAGTACTTC	CASSYWAGGGETQYF	-	TRBV6-6	TRBJ2-5	-
TGTGCCAGCAGGGAGACACTTAACACTGAAGCTTTCTTT	CASRETLNTEAFF	-	TRBV6-5	TRBJ1-1	-
TGTGCCAGTACCCAGGTGGCAACTAATGAAAAACTGTTTTTT	CASTQVATNEKLFF	-	TRBV19	TRBJ1-4	-
TGCGCCAGCAGTCCCGGGACAGGGTCGTCCTCCTTC	CASSPGTGSSSF	-	TRBV23-1	TRBJ2-4	TRBD1
TGTGCCAGCAGTTCCCTTGGGACAGGGATTTACGGCTACACCTTC	CASSSLGTGIYGYTF	few	TRBV28	TRBJ1-2	TRBD1
TGTGCCAGCAGCTTGGGCGTGGACTGGGACACTGAAGCTTTCTTT	CASSLGVDWDTEAFF	-	TRBV5-8	TRBJ1-1	-
TGTGCCAGCAGTTTCGGACAGACTACCTACGAGCAGTACTTC	CASSFGQTTYEQYF	-	TRBV28	TRBJ2-7	-
TGTGCCAGCTACCCCCGACGGGCTACACAAGAGACCCAGTACTTC	CASYPRRATQETQYF	-	TRBV25-1	TRBJ2-5	-
TGTGCCAGCAGTTCTAACCCCGCAGGGTGGGGCACTGAAGCTTTCTTT	CASSSNPAGWGTEAFF	-	TRBV6-5	TRBJ1-1	-
TGTGCCAGCAGCTTGGGGGGCGGGACAGGGATCAATGAGCAGTTCTTC	CASSLGGGTGINEQFF	-	TRBV5-4	TRBJ2-1	TRBD1
TGTGCCAGTACGAAACAGGGAAGCAATCAGCCCCAGCATTTT	CASTKQGSNQPQHF	few	TRBV19	TRBJ1-5	-
TGTGCCAGCAGCTTGGCCAACTGGGGAGAGACCCAGTACTTC	CASSLANWGETQYF	-	TRBV5-6	TRBJ2-5	-
TGTGCCAGCAGCACCGAGACAGGAGGTGGCTACACCTTC	CASSTETGGGYTF	-	TRBV7-8	TRBJ1-2	-
TGTGCCAGCAGAGGGGGGACAGGGGGTCTCTATGGCTACACCTTC	CASRGGTGGLYGYTF	once	TRBV6-5	TRBJ1-2	TRBD1
TGTGCCACCAGTGAATCAGGGGCGTCGATGCAAGAGACCCAGTACTTC	CATSESGASMQETQYF	few	TRBV24-1	TRBJ2-5	-
TGCAGCGTTGGACGGACCTCATACAATGAGCAGTTCTTC	CSVGRTSYNEQFF	-	TRBV29-1	TRBJ2-1	-
TGTGCCAGCAGCTCCAGCCGGCAAGGTGATGGCTACACCTTC	CASSSSRQGDGYTF	-	TRBV7-9	TRBJ1-2	-
TGTGCCAGCAGCCAAGATTCGGGAGGACGGGGCTACACCTTC	CASSQDSGGRGYTF	once	TRBV3-1/TRBV3-2	TRBJ1-2	-
TGCAGCGTTGGGACTGGGGCCAACGTCCTGACTTTC	CSVGTGANVLTF	-	TRBV29-1	TRBJ2-6	-
TGTGCCAGCAGCCCCGTTATGCATTCACCCCTCCACTTT	CASSPVMHSPLHF	-	TRBV12-3/TRBV12-4	TRBJ1-6	-
TGCGCCAGCAGCCAGTCGGTCAGGAGTGAAAAACTGTTTTTT	CASSQSVRSEKLFF	-	TRBV4-3	TRBJ1-4	-
TGTGCCAGCAATAGGGACGGGAGGGCCAGCAATGAGCAGTTCTTC	CASNRDGRASNEQFF	-	TRBV6-5	TRBJ2-1	TRBD2
TGTGCCAGCAGCCAAAACGGATGGGATCAGCCCCAGCATTTT	CASSQNGWDQPQHF	-	TRBV3-1/TRBV3-2	TRBJ1-5	-
TGTGCCAGCAGTATCGAATGGTATGAGCAGTTCTTC	CASSIEWYEQFF	-	TRBV28	TRBJ2-1	-
TGTGCCAGTGCCAGGGCGGGGGGCACTGAAGCTTTCTTT	CASARAGGTEAFF	-	TRBV19	TRBJ1-1	-
TGTGCCAGCAGCCCGACAGGGCTCTTCGGCTATGGCTACACCTTC	CASSPTGLFGYGYTF	-	TRBV28	TRBJ1-2	TRBD1
TGTGCCAGTCATCAGGGGAGGGAAAAACTGTTTTTT	CASHQGREKLFF	-	TRBV2	TRBJ1-4	-
TGTGCCAGCAGACAGAGGGGTGAGGGTTCACCCCTCCACTTT	CASRQRGEGSPLHF	-	TRBV6-1	TRBJ1-6	-
TGTGCCAGCAGCTTAGGAGGGGGCTCCTACAATGAGCAGTTCTTC	CASSLGGGSYNEQFF	-	TRBV11-2	TRBJ2-1	-
TGTGCCAGTAGTATGGAAGGGGGGGATGAAGCTTTCTTT	CASSMEGGDEAFF	-	TRBV19	TRBJ1-1	-
TGTGCCAGCAGTTACACGGGACAGGCTAATTCACCCCTCCACTTT	CASSYTGQANSPLHF	-	TRBV6-6	TRBJ1-6	TRBD1
TGTGCCAGCAGCCCAACGGTAGGGAATGAAAAACTGTTTTTT	CASSPTVGNEKLFF	-	TRBV11-2	TRBJ1-4	-
TGTGCCAGTAAGGGACAGGGGGCTAGGGATGAGCAGTTCTTC	CASKGQGARDEQFF	-	TRBV19	TRBJ2-1	TRBD1
TGTGCCAGCAGCACCCGCCTGGGTACTGAAGCTTTCTTT	CASSTRLGTEAFF	-	TRBV7-3	TRBJ1-1	-
TGTGCCACCGGGTCGCCTGATTCCTACGAGCAGTACTTC	CATGSPDSYEQYF	-	TRBV24-1	TRBJ2-7	-